This TCR beta chain was captured by sequencing in a study of shared clonotypes between healthy human individuals. V lost 10 bases to trimming and J lost 8 bases; unmatched junction nucleotides: 14. Germline CDR1 is ENHRY and CDR2 is SYGVKD. This CDR3 region has 16 residues. Broader study findings: Blood was the sole source, and tissue repertoires probably differ.

Across several immunoSEQ plates, the genomic DNA of each subset was split evenly. The authors sequenced unsorted PBMC DNA on ten immunoSEQ deep assay plates. Libraries were prepared by immunoSEQ multiplex PCR; TCRdb keeps only in-frame clonotypes and omits some of them. The sample consists of about half a million clones, roughly 80% of them appearing once. Everyone who donated was a Caucasian adult who lived in Nashville, Tennessee. About this clone: The antigen is not known. A much larger clone is a single base away; this may be a read error. The sample carries other DNA sequences with the same CDR3.

The TCR sequence derives from a woman aged 40-49 years in good health. Some clones in this sample may be carry-over from other donors' samples. The rearrangement links TRBV10-3 to TRBJ1-6, with 10 bases that match TRBD1. Sequencing was done on a sample of PBMCs. The CDR3 bases are TGTGCCACCCAAACGGGGACTGGACAGGGGGATTCACCCCTCCACTTT. The encoded protein is CATQTGTGQGDSPLHF.